Presented here are 29 T cell receptor beta chains from one specimen sequenced in a study of shared clonotypes between healthy human individuals. Sequenced by immunoSEQ multiplex PCR; TCRdb stores in-frame clones only, minus some. The repertoire holds roughly 380,000 clones, with approximately 96% as singletons. Sequencing used memory CD8+ T cells sorted from blood. This sample's subset: CD45RO+ cells pooled with CCR7-negative TemRA cells. The receptors derive from a young man in good health.

The rearrangement joins TRBV28 to TRBJ1-1; D gene uncertain. This CDR3 has 15 residues. Germline CDR1 reads MDHEN; CDR2 reads SYDVKM. V dropped 10 bases and J dropped 1 base, with 19 bases sitting between them. CDR3: CAISRGSAPNTEAFF. As DNA, the CDR3 is TGTGCCATTTCAAGAGGTTCGGCCCCGAACACTGAAGCTTTCTTT.

This chain joins TRBV13 and TRBJ2-1, with TRBD2 matching 7 bases. V dropped 5 bases and J dropped 8; count of bases not matched to a gene: 9. Germline CDR1 and CDR2: PRHDT and FYEKMQ (reference sequence). The CDR3 is 14 amino acids. DNA for the CDR3: TGTGCCAGCAGCCTAAGGACTAGTTGGGATGAGCAGTTCTTC. It encodes CASSLRTSWDEQFF.

The rearrangement uses TRBV28 and TRBJ1-3; TRBD1 matches at 8 bases. The V gene end was trimmed by 5 bases and the J gene end by 0 bases; junction bases not matched to a gene: 12. This CDR3 has 18 amino acids. Germline V gives CDR1 MDHEN, CDR2 SYDVKM. The CDR3 DNA follows: TGTGCCAGCAGTCCCGGACAGGGCCTGGACTTCTCTGGAAACACCATATATTTT. Translated, it gives CASSPGQGLDFSGNTIYF. Complete variable domain (other parts from reference TRBV28 and TRBJ1-3): DVKVTQSSRYLVKRTGEKVFLECVQDMDHENMFWYRQDPGLGLRLIYFSYDVKMKEKGDIPEGYSVSREKKERFSLILESASTNQTSMYLCASSPGQGLDFSGNTIYFGEGSWLTVV.

J is TRBJ1-5 and V is TRBV28, with a tentative D call TRBD1 (5 bases). CDR3 length: 17 amino acids. Germline lookup yields CDR1 MDHEN and CDR2 SYDVKM. With 6 bases removed from V and 5 bases from J, the gap between germline ends came to 23 bases. CDR3 in amino acids: CASSQVPAGGLDQPQHF. The CDR3 DNA sequence: TGTGCCAGCAGCCAAGTTCCCGCGGGGGGTTTAGATCAGCCCCAGCATTTT.

The chain has TRBV28 and TRBJ1-2, with D maybe TRBD1 (5 bases). The CDR3 runs to 13 residues. V lost 4 bases to trimming and J lost 4 bases, with 10 bases between them. The germline gives CDR1 MDHEN, CDR2 SYDVKM. CDR3 region: CASSSGGTYGYTF. The CDR3, as DNA: TGTGCCAGCAGTTCCGGAGGGACCTATGGCTACACCTTC.

The chain recombines TRBV7-9 with TRBJ2-7; possibly TRBD1 for D (6 bases). V lost 4 bases, J lost 5 bases, and 12 bases lay in between. CDR3 size: 13 residues. CDR1 is SEHNR and CDR2 is FQNEAQ in the germline V gene (reference sequence). The CDR3 loop reads CASSWGPPNEQYF. Here the CDR3 DNA reads TGTGCCAGCAGCTGGGGGCCCCCAAACGAGCAGTACTTC. The entire variable domain, with the rest obtained from reference TRBV7-9 and TRBJ2-7, is as follows: DTGVSQNPRHKITKRGQNVTFRCDPISEHNRLYWYRQTLGQGPEFLTYFQNEAQLEKSRLLSDRFSAERPKGSFSTLEIQRTEQGDSAMYLCASSWGPPNEQYFGPGTRLTVT.

The chain recombines TRBV19 with TRBJ2-3, with no clear D. The CDR3 has 14 amino acids. V was pared by 3 bases and J by 0 bases, with 7 bases between. Germline V gene sequence: CDR1 LNHDA, CDR2 SQIVND (reference sequence). CDR3 residues: CASSIGWSTDTQYF. In nucleotides, the CDR3 is TGTGCCAGTAGTATTGGCTGGAGCACAGATACGCAGTATTTT.

V gene TRBV27 combines with J gene TRBJ2-2; no clear D. This CDR3 spans 12 amino acids. The germline V and J ends were trimmed by 4 bases and 6 bases, with 6 bases remaining between them. Germline V gene sequence: CDR1 MNHEY, CDR2 SMNVEV (reference sequence). The CDR3 nucleotides are TGTGCCAGCAGTTCCTGGCCCGGGGAGCTGTTTTTT. It yields the protein CASSSWPGELFF.

The CDR3 is CASSYYRDNEQFF. The CDR3 nucleotides are TGTGCCAGCAGTTATTACCGGGACAATGAGCAGTTCTTC. V is TRBV6-6 and J is TRBJ2-1; D not certain. The length of the CDR3 is 13 residues. Germline-derived CDR1 and CDR2 are MNHNY and SVGAGI (reference sequence). Trimming pared 3 bases from V and 5 bases from J, leaving 8 bases between.

The chain carries TRBV6-1 and TRBJ1-2, with D possibly TRBD1 on 6 matching bases. Germline assignment: CDR1 MNHNS and CDR2 SASEGT. The ends were cut back, 6 bases at V and 4 bases at J, with 15 bases in the middle. The CDR3 consists of 14 residues. The CDR3, as DNA: TGTGCCAGCAGAAAACTGGACAGTTCCTATGGCTACACCTTC. This translates into CASRKLDSSYGYTF.

The chain combines TRBV6-1 with TRBJ1-2; no definite D call. Germline assignment: CDR1 MNHNS and CDR2 SASEGT. Trimming removed 2 bases at V and 9 bases at J, with 13 bases between. This CDR3 is built from 13 residues. CDR3 sequence: CASSEPPVWRYTF. CDR3 nucleotides: TGTGCCAGCAGTGAACCCCCAGTGTGGCGCTACACCTTC.

CDR3 region: CASSFSLSSYNEQFF. The CDR3 bases are TGTGCCAGCAGTTTTTCTCTTAGCTCCTACAATGAGCAGTTCTTC. This chain joins TRBV27 and TRBJ2-1; D is unresolved. Germline V gene lookup returns CDR1 MNHEY and CDR2 SMNVEV (reference sequence). CDR3 length equals 15 residues. V was clipped by 3 bases and J by 0 bases, with 9 bases between them.

This chain joins TRBV19 and TRBJ1-1; D not resolved. Trimming stripped 5 bases from V and 8 bases from J, with 12 bases between. Germline CDR1 reads LNHDA; CDR2 reads SQIVND (reference sequence). CDR3 length: 12 residues. The CDR3 nucleotides read TGTGCCAGTAGTCCTGGGCCGTGGGAAGCTTTCTTT. Its translation is CASSPGPWEAFF.

The J gene is TRBJ2-1, the V gene TRBV6-1; no reliable D call. Germline CDR1 and CDR2: MNHNS and SASEGT. V gave up 6 bases and J gave up 6 bases, with 12 bases separating them. This CDR3 is 13 amino acids long. CDR3 sequence reads: CASRDQAPNEQFF. In DNA, the CDR3 is TGTGCCAGCAGGGACCAGGCCCCCAATGAGCAGTTCTTC.

The genes are TRBV6-5 and TRBJ2-7; the match to TRBD1 covers 12 bases. This CDR3 has 15 residues. V was pared by 6 bases and J by 4 bases, with 7 bases of the junction left unmatched. Per the germline V gene, CDR1 is MNHEY and CDR2 is SVGAGI. The CDR3 loop reads CASRLGTGGAYEQYF. The CDR3, as DNA: TGTGCCAGCAGACTTGGGACAGGGGGCGCTTACGAGCAGTACTTC.

The rearrangement links TRBV19 to TRBJ1-4, with D possibly matching TRBD1 (5 bases). The CDR3 has 15 residues. Deletions cut 4 bases from V and 5 bases from J, with 14 bases between. Germline V lookup: CDR1 LNHDA, CDR2 SQIVND (reference sequence). The CDR3, as DNA: TGTGCCAGTAGTAGCCAGGGTTTACTGAATGAAAAACTGTTTTTT. Residues: CASSSQGLLNEKLFF.

The chain has TRBV9 and TRBJ2-1, with unresolved D. Germline CDR1 is SGDLS and CDR2 is YYNGEE. The CDR3 has 15 residues. The V and J ends lost 0 bases and 3 bases respectively, with 10 bases between them. CDR3 sequence (DNA): TGTGCCAGCAGCGTAGCTCCCGGGTACTACAATGAGCAGTTCTTC. The encoded protein is CASSVAPGYYNEQFF.

This chain joins TRBV6-5 and TRBJ2-1; unclear D gene. Trimming removed 4 bases from V and 6 bases from J, with 16 bases in between. The CDR3 contains 15 residues. Germline assignment: CDR1 MNHEY and CDR2 SVGAGI. CDR3 bases: TGTGCCAGCAGTTCCCTCGGAGACTCTTTCAATGAGCAGTTCTTC. Translating it yields CASSSLGDSFNEQFF.

This chain joins TRBV10-1 and TRBJ2-5; D unresolved. Trimming cost V 0 bases and J 3 bases, with 8 bases left between them. There are 14 residues in the CDR3. Germline CDR1 and CDR2: WNHNN and SYGVQD (reference sequence). CDR3 in DNA: TGCGCCAGCAGTGAGTCGGGCCGGGAAGAGACCCAGTACTTC. It encodes CASSESGREETQYF.

The rearrangement joins TRBV2 to TRBJ1-5, with TRBD1 matching over 9 bases. This CDR3 comprises 15 residues. The germline CDR1 and CDR2 sequences are SNHLY and FYNNEI. The V and J ends lost 8 bases and 4 bases, in that order; junction bases with no gene match: 9. Here the CDR3 reads CASGAGTGRNQPQHF. The CDR3 region has the DNA TGTGCCAGCGGGGCCGGGACAGGGCGGAATCAGCCCCAGCATTTT.

This chain uses TRBV5-8 with TRBJ2-6, with D tentatively TRBD2 (6 bases). CDR1 SGHTS and CDR2 YDEGEE come from the germline V gene. The CDR3 sequence is 15 residues long. Trimming left V 3 bases short and J 4 bases short, with 11 bases between. Here the CDR3 DNA reads TGTGCCAGCAGCTCCAAGAGCGGGGGGGCCAACGTCCTGACTTTC. Protein: CASSSKSGGANVLTF.

The chain employs TRBV11-2 and TRBJ2-5; tentatively, D is TRBD2 (6 bases). V lost 2 bases and J 5 bases, leaving 12 bases between the germline ends. The CDR3 runs to 14 residues. Germline CDR1 and CDR2: SGHAT and FQNNGV. DNA of the CDR3: TGTGCCAGCAGCTTATGGGGGGTGAGGGAGACCCAGTACTTC. Protein sequence: CASSLWGVRETQYF.

J is TRBJ2-1 and V is TRBV28, with 7 bases matching TRBD1. CDR1 and CDR2 from the germline V gene are MDHEN and SYDVKM. The V segment lost 6 bases and the J segment 9 bases; nucleotides outside the gene matches: 17. The CDR3 contains 16 residues. CDR3 coding DNA: TGTGCCAGCAGGGTAACGACAGGGAGTGGGACAAGTGAGCAGTTCTTC. Its protein product is CASRVTTGSGTSEQFF.

The chain combines TRBV4-2 with TRBJ2-2, with no clear D. The V and J ends lost 1 base and 6 bases respectively, with 6 bases between them. Germline assignment: CDR1 LGHNA and CDR2 YNFKEQ. The length of the CDR3 is 13 residues. For the CDR3, the DNA is TGTGCCAGCAGCCAAGTTACCGCCGGGGAGCTGTTTTTT. Its translation: CASSQVTAGELFF.

The CDR3, as DNA: TGTGCCAGCAGCTTTCTAGCGGAGGGGGTCTACGAGCAGTACTTC. It is translated as CASSFLAEGVYEQYF. V gene TRBV7-3 combines with J gene TRBJ2-7, with D tentatively TRBD2 (7 bases). Per the germline V gene, CDR1 is SGHTA and CDR2 is FQGTGA. This CDR3 has 15 amino acids. The V gene lost 3 bases and the J gene lost 3 bases, with 15 bases spanning the gap.

This chain joins TRBV30 and TRBJ1-2; the D gene is possibly TRBD1 (5 bases). The V and J ends lost 0 bases and 8 bases respectively, with 13 bases between them. CDR3 length: 13 residues. Germline V gene lookup returns CDR1 GTSNPN and CDR2 SVGIG (reference sequence). The CDR3 here is CAWSVSGGQGYTF. The CDR3 nucleotides read TGTGCCTGGAGTGTGTCCGGGGGTCAAGGCTACACCTTC.

The chain joins TRBV2 to TRBJ1-1; maybe TRBD1 (5 bases). Trimming left V 4 bases short and J 0 bases short, with 6 bases between. The CDR3 extends over 13 amino acids. Germline V gives CDR1 SNHLY, CDR2 FYNNEI. The CDR3 reads CASSGQMNTEAFF. The CDR3 DNA follows: TGTGCCAGCAGTGGACAGATGAACACTGAAGCTTTCTTT.

This chain links TRBV6-1 with TRBJ1-1; 10 bases fit TRBD1. V gave up 5 bases and J gave up 5 bases; unmatched junction bases: 2. The germline gives CDR1 MNHNS, CDR2 SASEGT. The CDR3 covers 13 residues. The CDR3 region is CASSWTGGTEAFF. CDR3 in DNA: TGTGCCAGCAGTTGGACAGGGGGAACTGAAGCTTTCTTT.

This clone occurred once. The V and J genes are TRBV2 and TRBJ2-1, with D uncertain. The CDR3 loop spans 10 amino acids. V shed 8 bases and J shed 5 bases, with 4 bases lying between them. Germline V lookup: CDR1 SNHLY, CDR2 FYNNEI. The CDR3, as DNA: TGTGCCAGCGGCGACAATGAGCAGTTCTTC. This codes for CASGDNEQFF. Full variable domain (remainder filled in from reference TRBV2 and TRBJ2-1): EPEVTQTPSHQVTQMGQEVILRCVPISNHLYFYWYRQILGQKVEFLVSFYNNEISEKSEIFDDQFSVERPDGSNFTLKIRSTKLEDSAMYFCASGDNEQFFGPGTRLTVL.